One and the same sample provided the 28 T cell receptor delta chains below, sequenced in a study of gamma-delta chains in newborns, infants, children. TCRdb called clones from the reads again using CATT. The data contain some 4,000 delta-chain clones, around 6.2% of them singletons. Material for sequencing was blood. These receptors were taken from a child who was a newborn, infant or young child, either healthy, febrile or measles-vaccinated (not recorded which).

Concerning this clone itself: One end of the junction does not line up with germline, which may come from a read error. Different DNA sequences within this sample yield the same CDR3. This rearrangement joins TRDV2 to TRDJ3, with a weak D call TRDD3 (6 bases). Germline loops: CDR1 GEAIGNYY, CDR2 EKD. The CDR3 sequence is 19 residues long. CDR3 sequence: CACDTVRGRMSWDTRQMFF. The CDR3 DNA reads TGTGCCTGTGACACCGTAAGGGGGAGGATGTCCTGGGACACCCGACAGATGTTTTTT.

This clone has a handful of counts. The protein recorded in TCRdb does not match the translated DNA at residue 3; the protein presented here comes from translating the DNA. This chain links TRDV2 with TRDJ1, with D perhaps matching TRDD3 (6 bases). Per the germline V gene, CDR1 is GEAIGNYY and CDR2 is EKD. This CDR3 contains 16 residues. The CDR3 reads CARDTVLGRYTDKLIF. CDR3 bases: TGTGCCCGTGACACCGTGCTGGGGAGGTACACCGATAAACTCATCTTT.

This clone qualifies as medium-sized. The chain uses TRAV29/DV5 and TRDJ3, with a possible D match to TRDD3 (5 bases). In germline, CDR1 is NSMFDY, CDR2 ISSIKDK. Trimming removed 5 bases from V and 9 bases from J, with 24 bases in between. The CDR3 has 17 residues. CDR3 protein: CAATIGLDWIPTRQMFF. The CDR3 DNA is TGTGCAGCTACGATCGGGCTGGACTGGATCCCCACCCGACAGATGTTTTTC.

This clone was counted between two and nine times. The rearrangement uses TRDV2 and TRDJ3; D ambiguous. Germline lookup yields CDR1 GEAIGNYY and CDR2 EKD. Trimming pared 3 bases from V and 0 bases from J, leaving 11 bases between. The CDR3 sequence is 17 residues long. The CDR3 DNA is TGTGCCTGTGACGGACCACTCGGCTCCTGGGACACCCGACAGATGTTTTTC. Translated: CACDGPLGSWDTRQMFF.

Points on this clone: The protein TCRdb gives is from a much larger clone and does not agree with this DNA's translation at residue 4, likely a read error; the protein shown here comes from the DNA. For the CDR3, the DNA is TGTGCCTGTGGCACCGGCTGGGGGAGCTCCTGGGACACCCGACAGATGTTTTTC. Amino acid sequence: CACGTGWGSSWDTRQMFF. The rearrangement links TRDV2 to TRDJ3; 8 positions match TRDD3. Germline lookup yields CDR1 GEAIGNYY and CDR2 EKD. This CDR3 region has 18 residues.

Within the sample, this clone is medium-sized. The chain joins TRDV2 to TRDJ2; 9 nucleotides agree with TRDD3. CDR1 is GEAIGNYY and CDR2 is EKD in the germline V gene. This CDR3 contains 14 residues. V gave up 3 bases and J gave up 4 bases; unmatched junction bases: 2. CDR3 in DNA: TGTGCCTGTGACCTACTGGGGGAGACAGCACAACTCTTCTTT. Protein product: CACDLLGETAQLFF.

In this sample, this clone turned up a few times. The same CDR3 also results from other DNA sequences found in this sample. The genes are TRDV2 and TRDJ2, with D perhaps TRDD3 (6 bases). This CDR3 is built from 14 residues. Trimming stripped 0 bases from V and 5 bases from J, with 9 bases between. CDR1 and CDR2 from the germline V gene are GEAIGNYY and EKD. CDR3 protein: CACDTWGSTAQLFF. The CDR3 coding sequence is TGTGCCTGTGACACCTGGGGGTCTACAGCACAACTCTTCTTT.

This chain joins TRDV2 and TRDJ1; 8 bases line up with TRDD3. With 3 bases clipped from V and 0 bases from J, the junction kept 5 bases outside the gene matches. CDR3 length: 15 residues. CDR1 is GEAIGNYY, CDR2 EKD, per germline. The CDR3 reads CACDVLGVYTDKLIF. In DNA, the CDR3 is TGTGCCTGTGACGTACTGGGGGTTTACACCGATAAACTCATCTTT.

By sample fraction, this clone is medium-sized. The identical CDR3 is also encoded by other nucleotide sequences in the sample. The rearrangement links TRDV2 to TRDJ1; the D gene is possibly TRDD3 (6 bases). The V end lost 0 bases, the J end lost 0 bases, and 10 bases lay between the germline ends. The CDR3 extends over 15 amino acids. Germline V gene lookup returns CDR1 GEAIGNYY and CDR2 EKD. The DNA of the CDR3 is TGTGCCTGTGACACCGTGGGGGCTTACACCGATAAACTCATCTTT. Its translation: CACDTVGAYTDKLIF.

This clone was recorded a few times. An end of the junction differs from the germline gene, which may be a read error. The rearrangement uses TRDV2 and TRDJ1; 12 bases line up with TRDD3. This CDR3 contains 14 residues. Per the germline V gene, CDR1 is GEAIGNYY and CDR2 is EKD. Here the CDR3 DNA reads TGTGCCCGTGACTCTCTGGGGGATACGGATAAACTCATCTTT. Translated, it gives CARDSLGDTDKLIF.

This clone has more than one count but fewer than ten. The V and J genes are TRDV1 and TRDJ1; TRDD3 aligns across 7 bases. The V and J ends lost 0 bases and 3 bases, in that order; junction bases with no gene match: 10. Germline loops: CDR1 TSWWSYY, CDR2 QGS. The CDR3 has 17 amino acids. In DNA, the CDR3 is TGTGCTCTTGGGGAACTCCAATCCTGGGGGGATGCCGATAAACTCATCTTT. This sequence encodes CALGELQSWGDADKLIF.

The chain is built from TRDV2 and TRDJ2, with D possibly TRDD3 on 6 matching bases. CDR1 and CDR2 (germline): GEAIGNYY, EKD. The CDR3 is made up of 15 amino acids. V shed 0 bases and J shed 4 bases, with 11 bases lying between them. This CDR3 is CACDTVGAPTAQLFF. DNA for the CDR3: TGTGCCTGTGACACCGTGGGGGCCCCGACAGCACAACTCTTCTTT.

As for this clone: A clone one base away is much larger, so this may be a read error. The same CDR3 can be traced to other DNA sequences in this sample. The chain employs TRDV2 and TRDJ3; 10 nucleotides line up with TRDD3. Germline lookup yields CDR1 GEAIGNYY and CDR2 EKD. The CDR3 runs to 17 residues. The CDR3 bases are TGTGCCTGTGACACTGGGGGATACTCCTGGGACACCCGGCAGATGTTTTTC. Translation: CACDTGGYSWDTRQMFF.

This sequence joins TRDV2 and TRDJ3; 10 bases fit TRDD3. The V gene's germline CDR1 is GEAIGNYY and CDR2 EKD. The CDR3 loop spans 18 amino acids. J was trimmed by 3 bases and V by 0 bases; bases with no gene match: 4. The CDR3 loop is CACDTWGIQGWDTRQMFF. In DNA, the CDR3 is TGTGCCTGTGACACCTGGGGGATACAGGGCTGGGACACCCGACAGATGTTTTTC.

In its sample, this clone was seen a few times. The chain combines TRDV2 with TRDJ3; TRDD3 aligns across 9 bases. This CDR3 region has 19 residues. CDR1 is GEAIGNYY and CDR2 is EKD in the germline V gene. The J segment lost 0 bases and the V segment lost 1 base, leaving 6 bases of the junction unmatched. Here the CDR3 reads CACDTNWGTPSWDTRQMFF. CDR3 bases: TGTGCCTGTGACACAAACTGGGGGACACCCTCCTGGGACACCCGACAGATGTTTTTC.

By proportion, this clone is medium-sized. The gene calls are TRDV2 and TRDJ3, with 13 bases fitting TRDD3. V lost 5 bases, J lost 1 base, and 10 bases stayed unmatched. Looked up from germline, CDR1 is GEAIGNYY and CDR2 is EKD. The CDR3 loop spans 20 amino acids. CDR3 coding DNA: TGTGCCTGTGTTTCTACTGGGGGATACGCGGTTTCCTGGGACACCCGACAGATGTTTTTC. It yields the protein CACVSTGGYAVSWDTRQMFF.

The V call is TRDV2, the J call TRDJ3; the match to TRDD3 covers 9 bases. TCRdb is silent on the J gene; assignment here came from matching the DNA to germline. Germline V lookup: CDR1 GEAIGNYY, CDR2 EKD. This CDR3 has 20 amino acids. With 2 bases clipped from V and 1 base from J, the junction kept 11 bases outside the gene matches. The chain's CDR3 is CACDKVLGEKRSWDTRQMFF. The CDR3 DNA reads TGTGCCTGTGACAAAGTACTGGGGGAAAAAAGGTCCTGGGACACCCGACAGATGTTTTTC.

This clone came up a few times. The gene calls are TRDV2 and TRDJ3; 9 bases line up with TRDD3. The V segment lost 3 bases and the J segment 2 bases; nucleotides outside the gene matches: 7. The germline V gene has CDR1 GEAIGNYY and CDR2 EKD. The CDR3 has 18 amino acids. As DNA, the CDR3 is TGTGCCTGTGACGTGGGGATACGCAGCCCCTGGGACACCCGACAGATGTTTTTC. The encoded protein is CACDVGIRSPWDTRQMFF.

Only a few counts were recorded for this clone. This chain joins TRDV2 and TRDJ3; the match to TRDD3 covers 9 bases. V lost 2 bases to trimming and J lost 0 bases; unmatched junction nucleotides: 10. The germline gives CDR1 GEAIGNYY, CDR2 EKD. The length of the CDR3 is 20 residues. CDR3 bases: TGTGCCTGTGACAACATGCTGGGGGATTCTAGCTCCTGGGACACCCGACAGATGTTTTTC. Amino acids: CACDNMLGDSSSWDTRQMFF.

This clone has a handful of counts. The chain links TRDV1 to TRDJ1; 8 nucleotides agree with TRDD2. V shed 3 bases, J shed 1 base, and the junction held 19 bases outside the gene matches. The CDR3 has 20 amino acids. Germline loops: CDR1 TSWWSYY, CDR2 QGS. The CDR3 spells CALGDRGGLPTYSPTDKLIF. DNA for the CDR3: TGTGCTCTTGGGGATCGGGGGGGACTTCCTACGTACTCCCCCACCGATAAACTCATCTTT.

This clone appeared a few times. The chain combines TRDV2 with TRDJ3, with TRDD3 as a possible D gene (5 bases). CDR3 length: 16 amino acids. CDR1 is GEAIGNYY, CDR2 EKD, per germline. Trimming stripped 1 base from V and 0 bases from J, with 6 bases between. The CDR3 here is CACDTLGSWDTRQMFF. Here the CDR3 DNA reads TGTGCCTGTGACACTCTGGGCTCCTGGGACACCCGACAGATGTTTTTC.

This clone was counted a few times. The V gene is TRDV2, the J gene TRDJ3; D uncertain. Trimming stripped 0 bases from V and 0 bases from J, with 8 bases between. The CDR3 is made up of 17 amino acids. Germline V gene data show CDR1 as GEAIGNYY and CDR2 as EKD. CDR3 residues: CACDTVTGSWDTRQMFF. CDR3 bases: TGTGCCTGTGACACCGTTACCGGCTCCTGGGACACCCGACAGATGTTTTTC.

In this sample, this clone is large. Within the sample, other DNA sequences also encode this same CDR3. The CDR3 reads CACDTWGIDKLIF. The CDR3 coding sequence is TGTGCCTGTGACACCTGGGGGATCGATAAACTCATCTTT. This rearrangement joins TRDV2 to TRDJ1; TRDD3 agrees at 8 bases. Germline V gene lookup returns CDR1 GEAIGNYY and CDR2 EKD. The CDR3 is 13 amino acids. J lost 4 bases, V lost 0 bases, and 0 bases had no gene match.

Concerning this clone itself: A far larger clone is off by one base, so a read error is likely. This chain links TRDV2 with TRDJ2; 9 positions match TRDD3. The junction had 1 base not matched to a gene; V was cut back by 2 bases and J by 4 bases. Looked up from germline, CDR1 is GEAIGNYY and CDR2 is EKD. The CDR3 extends over 14 amino acids. CDR3 sequence (DNA): TGTGCCTGTGACATACTGGGGGAGACAGCACAACTCTTCTTT. Its translation: CACDILGETAQLFF.

Comment on this clone: This may come from a read error, since a much larger clone is one base off. Different DNA sequences within this sample yield the same CDR3. The chain carries TRDV2 and TRDJ2; the match to TRDD3 covers 13 bases. Germline V lookup: CDR1 GEAIGNYY, CDR2 EKD. This CDR3 region has 17 residues. The CDR3 bases are TGCGCCTGTGACCTACTGGGGGATACGACTTTGACAGCACAACTCTTCTTT. This gives the protein CACDLLGDTTLTAQLFF.

This clone qualifies as medium-sized. The sample has other DNA sequences that encode this CDR3 too. The chain recombines TRDV2 with TRDJ3, with D perhaps matching TRDD3 (6 bases). The CDR3 is made up of 16 amino acids. Trimming cost V 0 bases and J 1 base, with 6 bases left between them. Germline V lookup: CDR1 GEAIGNYY, CDR2 EKD. CDR3 in DNA: TGTGCCTGTGACACCGGGGGATCCTGGGACACCCGACAGATGTTTTTC. It translates to CACDTGGSWDTRQMFF.

V and J are TRDV2 and TRDJ3; 12 bases are shared with TRDD3. Assignment of the J gene here rests on matching the DNA to germline, because TCRdb gives none. J was trimmed by 2 bases and V by 1 base; bases with no gene match: 8. CDR3 length: 20 amino acids. Germline values: CDR1 GEAIGNYY, CDR2 EKD. CDR3 in amino acids: CACDTTGGYSNTWDTRQMFF. The CDR3, as DNA: TGTGCCTGTGACACTACTGGGGGATACTCTAATACCTGGGACACCCGACAGATGTTTTTC.

There are a few counts of this clone. This chain links TRDV1 with TRDJ2; 7 bases agree with TRDD3. Germline V gene data show CDR1 as TSWWSYY and CDR2 as QGS. Trimming at V came to 0 bases and at J to 8 bases, leaving 18 bases not matched to a gene. The CDR3 length is 19 residues. CDR3 nucleotides: TGTGCTCTTGGGGAACTCCGGCTACGAGGGGATAGGAAAGCGGCACAACTCTTCTTT. As protein: CALGELRLRGDRKAAQLFF.